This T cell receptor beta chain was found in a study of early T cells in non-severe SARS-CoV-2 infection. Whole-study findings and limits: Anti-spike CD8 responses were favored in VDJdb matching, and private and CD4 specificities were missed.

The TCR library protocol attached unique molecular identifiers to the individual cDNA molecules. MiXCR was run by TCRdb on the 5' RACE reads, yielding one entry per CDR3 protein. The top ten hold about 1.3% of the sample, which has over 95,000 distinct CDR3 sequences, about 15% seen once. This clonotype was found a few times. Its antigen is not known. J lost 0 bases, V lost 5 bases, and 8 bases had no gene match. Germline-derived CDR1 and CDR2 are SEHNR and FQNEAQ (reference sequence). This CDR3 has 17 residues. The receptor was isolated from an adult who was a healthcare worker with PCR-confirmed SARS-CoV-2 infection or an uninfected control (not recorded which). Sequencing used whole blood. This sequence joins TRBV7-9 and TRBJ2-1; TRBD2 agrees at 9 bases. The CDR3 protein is CASSAARGGSSYNEQFF. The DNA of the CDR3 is TGTGCCAGCAGCGCCGCGCGGGGGGGGAGCTCCTACAATGAGCAGTTCTTC. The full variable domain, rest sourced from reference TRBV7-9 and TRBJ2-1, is DTGVSQNPRHKITKRGQNVTFRCDPISEHNRLYWYRQTLGQGPEFLTYFQNEAQLEKSRLLSDRFSAERPKGSFSTLEIQRTEQGDSAMYLCASSAARGGSSYNEQFFGPGTRLTVL.